This entry concerns a single T cell receptor beta chain. What antigen it recognizes has not been identified. Base qualities are not recorded, but no much larger clone differs from it by a single base. The germline V gene encodes CDR1 SGHRS and CDR2 YFSETQ. Trimming at the junction amounts to 7 bases on V and 4 bases on J, and the germline ends lie 15 bases apart. The CDR3 runs 14 amino acids, cysteine and phenylalanine included. CDR3 DNA is the only sequence kept; it has 42 bases, read in frame from the first base. This entry is derived from a study of type 1 and type 2 diabetes patients (dated by TCRdb to 2016 to 2017). Context from the whole study: The cohort comprised nine type 1 diabetes patients, a few type 2 diabetes patients and six or seven nondiabetic controls recruited in China. V gene usage was similar between approximately 20-cycle and 25-cycle amplification, suggesting similar primer efficiencies and random PCR bias. Altogether, approximately 19 million paired-end reads were produced across the whole study. The study profiled TCRbeta repertoires by high-throughput sequencing to compare type 1 diabetes, type 2 diabetes and nondiabetic individuals. Throughout the study, CD4 or CD8 MicroBeads on MACS columns were used to positively select CD4+ and CD8+ T cells from PBMCs. For the type 1 diabetes patients, the type 2 diabetes patients acted as a disease comparison group. Paired-end sequencing of TCRbeta libraries was performed on Illumina HiSeq 2000 or MiSeq instruments. Results and caveats for the whole study, not just this receptor: Type 2 diabetes repertoires showed high diversity, significantly greater than type 1 diabetes repertoires in both CD4+ and CD8+ T cells. Type 2 diabetes patients had few highly-expanded CD4+ clones (median one), and those clones made up a median 3.9% of reads. V and J gene usage patterns of type 2 diabetes and control samples were highly correlated, averaging approximately 0.97 between samples. The study groups were not matched for age and gender, which could bias interpretation. Since just a limited number of T2D and control samples were sequenced, some T1D-only HECs might also appear in more T2D or control samples.

The listed sequencing device is Illumina MiSeq. Genomic DNA from sorted T cell subsets served as template for TCRbeta CDR3 amplification. The TCRbeta CDR3 region was amplified by multiplex PCR using 30 forward and 13 reverse primers. PCR products were purified with AMPure XP beads, then indices and adaptors were added in a second approximately 25-cycle PCR. Before sequencing, the libraries were purified from gel with the QIAquick Gel Extraction Kit. The original methods were these. Paired-end reads were merged using FLASH and were aligned with IgBLAST to IMGT V, D and J germline references. Reads with below 70% alignment identity to germline references were discarded, and some 12 million reads were retained study-wide. CDR3 boundaries, reading frame and productivity were assigned according to IMGT definitions. Highly-expanded clones were defined as clones at or above 1% of reads, and diversity was measured by normalized Shannon entropy. Group differences in Shannon entropy were tested with unpaired two-tailed t-tests. The public reads were reprocessed in TCRdb via fastp at Q25 and MiXCR, keeping in-frame beta chains. Identical CDR3 protein sequences are pooled into one entry, listed with their most common genes and DNA. These V and J calls rely on TCRdb rather than the paper's analysis. This sample comprises fewer than 300,000 distinct CDR3 sequences, around 50% of them detected only once. The ten most abundant clones make up roughly 15% of the sample.

All diabetic patients met standard classification criteria for type 1 or type 2 diabetes, with glucose and C-peptide assessed by WHO-recommended methods. Exclusion applied to any donor with other autoimmune diseases or infections within the previous four weeks. From each participant, roughly 10 milliliters of peripheral blood were collected. PBMCs were isolated with LymphoPrep density separation. Material for sequencing was peripheral blood mononuclear cells (PBMCs). Recombination linked TRBV5-1 to TRBJ2-1; a tentative D match to TRBD2 spans 5 bases. The sequence came from a man younger than 35 with type 2 diabetes. The nucleotide sequence is given as TGCGCCAGCCAGGTGGACGGACTTTACAATGAGCAGTTCTTC. Its protein product is CASQVDGLYNEQFF.